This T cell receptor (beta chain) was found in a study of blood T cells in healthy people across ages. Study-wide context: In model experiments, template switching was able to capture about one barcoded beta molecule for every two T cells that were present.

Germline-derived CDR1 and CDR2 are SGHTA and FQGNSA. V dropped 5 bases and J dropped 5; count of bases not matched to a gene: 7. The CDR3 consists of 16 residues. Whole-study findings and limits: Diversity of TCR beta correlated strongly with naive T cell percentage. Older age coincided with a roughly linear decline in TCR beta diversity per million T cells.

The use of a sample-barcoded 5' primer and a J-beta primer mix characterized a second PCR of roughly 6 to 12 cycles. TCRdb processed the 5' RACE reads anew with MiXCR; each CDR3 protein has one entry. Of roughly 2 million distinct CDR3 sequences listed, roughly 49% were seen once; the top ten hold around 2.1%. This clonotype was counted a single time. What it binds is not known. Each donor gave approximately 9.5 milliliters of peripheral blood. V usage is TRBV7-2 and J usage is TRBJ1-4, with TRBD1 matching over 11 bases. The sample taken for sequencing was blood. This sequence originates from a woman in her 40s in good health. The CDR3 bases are TGTGCCAGCAGCGCCCAAGGACAGGGGGCGAATGAAAAACTGTTTTTT. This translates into CASSAQGQGANEKLFF.